This paragraph covers one T cell receptor beta chain sequence. The data originate from a study of shared clonotypes between healthy human individuals. Measured with immunoSEQ multiplex PCR; TCRdb has only the in-frame clones, and not every one. The data contain about 2.3 million clones, 85% to 95% of them singletons. V dropped 1 base and J dropped 3; count of bases not matched to a gene: 9. Looked up from germline, CDR1 is SGDLS and CDR2 is YYNGEE. There are 17 residues in the CDR3. The receptor's source is a man younger than 35 in good health. Some clones in this sample may be carry-over from other donors' samples. The chain joins TRBV9 to TRBJ2-2, with TRBD2 matching 7 bases. Sequenced material: naive CD4+ T cells from PBMCs. Subset reported: CD45RA+ positively selected. CDR3 residues: CASSVPFRGVDTGELFF. CDR3 DNA sequence: TGTGCCAGCAGCGTACCTTTCCGGGGGGTTGACACCGGGGAGCTGTTTTTT.